The 20 T cell receptor beta chains given below trace back to one sample, sequenced in a study of cytomegalovirus exposure and HLA in healthy donors (dated by TCRdb to 2017 to 2019). Libraries came from the immunoSEQ multiplex PCR assay. The multiplex PCR relied on a mix of 60 forward primers for TCR Vbeta segments and 13 reverse primers for TCR Jbeta segments. TCRdb stores this immuneACCESS table with in-frame sequences only. Part of the clones is absent; in the studies checked, under half of the shortfall reflects unresolved V genes, and no reason is known for the rest. This sample is represented by about 140,000 clones; around 81% of them were singletons. 2.5% to 3.5% of the sample is in the top ten clones. The specimen was PBMCs. These receptors were collected from a male donor in good health and CMV-seronegative.

The genes are TRBV2 and TRBJ1-3, with 7 bases aligning to TRBD1. The J segment lost 3 bases and the V segment lost 5 bases, leaving 7 bases of the junction unmatched. This CDR3 region has 15 residues. Germline values: CDR1 SNHLY, CDR2 FYNNEI. The CDR3 DNA sequence: TGTGCCAGCAGTCCTCAGGGGGGTGTTGGAAACACCATATATTTT. Amino acids: CASSPQGGVGNTIYF.

The chain is built from TRBV30 and TRBJ1-4, with TRBD1 matching over 8 bases. Germline V gives CDR1 GTSNPN, CDR2 SVGIG (reference sequence). The CDR3 length is 13 residues. V gave up 4 bases and J gave up 8 bases; unmatched junction bases: 6. The CDR3 region is CAWIQGAGEKLFF. The CDR3 DNA is TGTGCCTGGATCCAGGGGGCAGGAGAAAAACTGTTTTTT. The full variable domain, with the rest looked up from reference TRBV30 and TRBJ1-4, is SQTIHQWPATLVQPVGSPLSLECTVEGTSNPNLYWYRQAAGRGLQLLFYSVGIGQISSEVPQNLSASRPQDRQFILSSKKLLLSDSGFYLCAWIQGAGEKLFFGSGTQLSVL.

This chain connects TRBV6-4 to TRBJ2-1; TRBD2 agrees at 13 bases. J lost 9 bases, V lost 8 bases, and 10 bases had no gene match. The length of the CDR3 is 15 residues. Germline CDR1 and CDR2: MRHNA and SNTAGT. The CDR3 nucleotides are TGTGCCAGCGGAGGACTAGCGGGAGATCAGAGTGAGCAGTTCTTC. Residues: CASGGLAGDQSEQFF.

V and J are TRBV4-3 and TRBJ1-2, with D perhaps TRBD1 (6 bases). With 3 bases removed from V and 6 bases from J, the gap between germline ends came to 17 bases. This CDR3 has 15 residues. Germline assignment: CDR1 LGHNA and CDR2 YSLEER. The CDR3 spells CASSQILGEGDGYTF. The CDR3 nucleotides are TGCGCCAGCAGCCAGATTTTGGGTGAGGGGGATGGCTACACCTTC.

This clone was observed a single time. The chain has TRBV28 and TRBJ1-2; TRBD1 matches at 9 bases. This CDR3 is 13 amino acids long. Germline trimming cut 5 bases from V and 13 bases from J; bases unmatched to any gene: 11. Germline values: CDR1 MDHEN, CDR2 SYDVKM. CDR3 coding DNA: TGTGCCAGCAGTACCCGGGACAGGGAGCGGCGCACCTTC. This translates into CASSTRDRERRTF.

This clone appeared a few times. This rearrangement joins TRBV5-6 to TRBJ2-1, with 12 bases identical to TRBD2. The CDR3 runs to 16 residues. The V and J ends lost 4 bases and 4 bases, in that order; junction bases with no gene match: 6. The germline gives CDR1 SGHDT, CDR2 YYEEEE. The CDR3 DNA reads as TGTGCCAGCAGCATCCCGGGACTAGCGGGTTACAATGAGCAGTTCTTC. Translation gives CASSIPGLAGYNEQFF.

CDR3 sequence reads: CASAGQGETGELFF. CDR3 nucleotides: TGTGCCAGCGCCGGACAGGGTGAAACCGGGGAGCTGTTTTTT. The rearrangement links TRBV27 to TRBJ2-2, with 8 bases aligning to TRBD1. CDR1 is MNHEY and CDR2 is SMNVEV in the germline V gene (reference sequence). Losses at the gene ends were 8 bases for V and 5 bases for J; bases not matched to a gene: 7. The CDR3 consists of 14 residues.

This chain uses TRBV29-1 with TRBJ2-4, with a possible D match to TRBD1 (6 bases). V dropped 4 bases and J dropped 5 bases, with 9 bases sitting between them. Germline CDR1 SQVTM, CDR2 ANQGSEA. The CDR3 sequence is 12 residues long. Here the CDR3 DNA reads TGCAGCGTTGGGGCAGGGGAAAACATTCAGTACTTC. This gives the protein CSVGAGENIQYF.

The count of this clone is one. J is TRBJ2-1 and V is TRBV5-1; D is tentatively TRBD1 or TRBD2 (12 bases each). The length of the CDR3 is 21 residues. The V gene lost 4 bases and the J gene lost 3 bases, with 32 bases spanning the gap. In germline, CDR1 is SGHRS, CDR2 YFSETQ. The CDR3 reads CASSIPGQGALTSGSYNEQFF. The CDR3 DNA sequence: TGCGCCAGCAGCATCCCGGGACAGGGGGCCTTGACTAGCGGGAGCTACAATGAGCAGTTCTTC. The complete variable domain, with remaining parts taken from reference TRBV5-1 and TRBJ2-1, reads KAGVTQTPRYLIKTRGQQVTLSCSPISGHRSVSWYQQTPGQGLQFLFEYFSETQRNKGNFPGRFSGRQFSNSRSEMNVSTLELGDSALYLCASSIPGQGALTSGSYNEQFFGPGTRLTVL.

In DNA form, the CDR3 reads TGCGCCAGCAGCTTGTCAGGAGGGGCTGAAGCTTTCTTT. The encoded protein is CASSLSGGAEAFF. The chain links TRBV5-1 to TRBJ1-1; perhaps TRBD1 as D (5 bases). The CDR3 contains 13 residues. Germline CDR1 is SGHRS and CDR2 is YFSETQ. V was pared by 1 base and J by 6 bases, with 10 bases between.

The J gene is TRBJ2-7, the V gene TRBV5-1, with 9 positions matching TRBD1. V lost 7 bases, J lost 2 bases, and 7 bases stayed unmatched. This CDR3 spans 14 amino acids. Germline CDR1 is SGHRS and CDR2 is YFSETQ. DNA of the CDR3: TGCGCCAGCGGCGGGACAGGGAGAACCTACGAGCAGTACTTC. Its protein product is CASGGTGRTYEQYF. Combining the CDR3 with reference TRBV5-1 and TRBJ2-7 gives the whole variable domain KAGVTQTPRYLIKTRGQQVTLSCSPISGHRSVSWYQQTPGQGLQFLFEYFSETQRNKGNFPGRFSGRQFSNSRSEMNVSTLELGDSALYLCASGGTGRTYEQYFGPGTRLTVT.

The gene calls are TRBV5-1 and TRBJ2-5; possibly TRBD2 for D (7 bases). The germline gives CDR1 SGHRS, CDR2 YFSETQ. This CDR3 has 18 residues. Trimming left V 5 bases short and J 2 bases short, with 25 bases between. As DNA, the CDR3 is TGCGCCAGCAGGGCGGGGGCTTCTGGCCATGGGCTTCAAGAGACCCAGTACTTC. This sequence encodes CASRAGASGHGLQETQYF.

The rearrangement uses TRBV7-2 and TRBJ2-4; D perhaps matches TRBD2 (7 bases). Germline CDR1 is SGHTA and CDR2 is FQGNSA. CDR3 length: 14 amino acids. Trimming removed 3 bases at V and 15 bases at J, with 21 bases between. This chain's CDR3 is CASSFRGGQGRRYF. CDR3 bases: TGTGCCAGCAGCTTTAGGGGGGGCCAGGGTCGGAGGTACTTC.

The rearrangement links TRBV16 to TRBJ1-3; weak D call: TRBD1 (6 bases). The germline gives CDR1 KGHSY, CDR2 FQNENV. The V and J ends lost 4 bases and 0 bases respectively, with 13 bases between them. The length of the CDR3 is 16 residues. CDR3 in DNA: TGTGCCAGCAGCCCCCGCACAGGGAGCTCTGGAAACACCATATATTTT. It encodes CASSPRTGSSGNTIYF. The entire variable domain, with the rest obtained from reference TRBV16 and TRBJ1-3, is as follows: GEEVAQTPKHLVRGEGQKAKLYCAPIKGHSYVFWYQQVLKNEFKFLISFQNENVFDETGMPKERFSAKCLPNSPCSLEIQATKLEDSAVYFCASSPRTGSSGNTIYFGEGSWLTVV.

The chain carries TRBV13 and TRBJ2-7, with TRBD2 as a possible D gene (6 bases). The CDR3 sequence is 14 residues long. The ends were cut back, 5 bases at V and 4 bases at J, with 15 bases in the middle. In germline, CDR1 is PRHDT, CDR2 FYEKMQ (reference sequence). The CDR3 sequence is CASSPAGGKYEQYF. The CDR3 DNA is TGTGCCAGCAGCCCAGCCGGGGGAAAATACGAGCAGTACTTC. Combining the CDR3 with reference TRBV13 and TRBJ2-7 gives the whole variable domain AAGVIQSPRHLIKEKRETATLKCYPIPRHDTVYWYQQGPGQDPQFLISFYEKMQSDKGSIPDRFSAQQFSDYHSELNMSSLELGDSALYFCASSPAGGKYEQYFGPGTRLTVT.

The chain recombines TRBV28 with TRBJ1-4; tentatively, D is TRBD1 (5 bases). Trimming left V 8 bases short and J 4 bases short, with 11 bases between. This CDR3 comprises 13 residues. Germline loops: CDR1 MDHEN, CDR2 SYDVKM. The DNA of the CDR3 is TGTGCCAGCTATGACAGAAATAATGAAAAACTGTTTTTT. Encoded protein: CASYDRNNEKLFF. The variable domain in full, completed from reference TRBV28 and TRBJ1-4, reads DVKVTQSSRYLVKRTGEKVFLECVQDMDHENMFWYRQDPGLGLRLIYFSYDVKMKEKGDIPEGYSVSREKKERFSLILESASTNQTSMYLCASYDRNNEKLFFGSGTQLSVL.

This rearrangement joins TRBV12-5 to TRBJ2-5; D is perhaps TRBD1 (5 bases). CDR3 length: 13 residues. V was cut by 7 bases and J by 1 base, with 10 bases left in between. CDR1 and CDR2 from the germline V gene are LGHNT and FRNRAP. Written as DNA, the CDR3 is TGTGCTAGTGCGGGCAGGGTCCAAGAGACCCAGTACTTC. As protein: CASAGRVQETQYF.

This clone was found a few times. This chain joins TRBV27 and TRBJ2-1; 7 bases are shared with TRBD2. The CDR3 spans 12 residues. Germline assignment: CDR1 MNHEY and CDR2 SMNVEV (reference sequence). Trimming cost V 9 bases and J 7 bases; bases outside gene matches: 6. In nucleotides, the CDR3 is TGTGCCAGGCGGGAGCGTTTTAATGAGCAGTTCTTC. Residues: CARRERFNEQFF.

The V and J genes are TRBV14 and TRBJ1-1; D is unresolved. Germline values: CDR1 SGHDN, CDR2 FVKESK. Trimming pared 3 bases from V and 4 bases from J, leaving 9 bases between. The CDR3 sequence is 13 residues long. DNA for the CDR3: TGTGCCAGCAGCCAGGAGTTGAGCACTGAAGCTTTCTTT. Encoded protein: CASSQELSTEAFF.

The V call is TRBV7-3, the J call TRBJ1-1; 7 positions match TRBD1. Germline V gene lookup returns CDR1 SGHTA and CDR2 FQGTGA. V lost 4 bases, J lost 1 base, and 3 bases stayed unmatched. This CDR3 is 14 amino acids long. In nucleotides, the CDR3 is TGTGCCAGCAGCTCGGGACAGACGAACACTGAAGCTTTCTTT. Protein product: CASSSGQTNTEAFF.